The next 7 T cell receptor beta chains were all read from a single sample in a study of cytomegalovirus exposure and HLA in healthy donors. Vbeta (60) and Jbeta (13) primers were used in the PCR. The method was immunoSEQ multiplex PCR; TCRdb's version includes in-frame clones alone and lacks a portion of them. Of under 200,000 clones listed, over 70% are singletons. The sequenced sample was PBMCs. Receptors originate from a male donor in good health and CMV-seropositive.

This clone was counted once. Here the CDR3 reads CASSMRTGGRGTDTQYF. CDR3 sequence (DNA): TGTGCCAGTAGTATGCGGACGGGGGGCAGGGGCACAGATACGCAGTATTTT. The chain is built from TRBV19 and TRBJ2-3; TRBD2 is a possible D gene (7 bases). Germline assignment: CDR1 LNHDA and CDR2 SQIVND (reference sequence). Between the trimmed V and J ends, which lost 3 bases and 1 base, there was a span of 17 bases. The CDR3 length is 17 residues.

This chain uses TRBV4-1 with TRBJ2-4; 7 bases fit TRBD1. The trim removed 3 bases at V and 0 bases at J, leaving 8 bases unmatched. Per germline, CDR1 MGHRA and CDR2 YSYEKL. The CDR3 runs 17 residues. The CDR3 DNA is TGCGCCAGCAGCCAGCACTTCCGGACAGGAGCCAAAAACATTCAGTACTTC. This translates into CASSQHFRTGAKNIQYF.

The chain is built from TRBV30 and TRBJ1-1; the D is unclear. This CDR3 has 13 residues. Germline V lookup: CDR1 GTSNPN, CDR2 SVGIG (reference sequence). The V gene lost 5 bases and the J gene lost 4 bases, with 14 bases spanning the gap. The CDR3 protein is CAWGLSRSTEAFF. CDR3 DNA sequence: TGTGCCTGGGGCCTCTCCCGGAGCACTGAAGCTTTCTTT.

The genes are TRBV7-9 and TRBJ2-1; 9 bases agree with TRBD1. The CDR3 length is 15 residues. The ends lost 5 bases at V and 6 bases at J; junction bases unmatched: 8. CDR1 is SEHNR and CDR2 is FQNEAQ in the germline V gene (reference sequence). This CDR3 is CASSEPGTGRNEQFF. The CDR3 DNA reads as TGTGCCAGCAGCGAGCCCGGGACAGGGCGCAATGAGCAGTTCTTC.

The V gene is TRBV7-6, the J gene TRBJ2-5; 11 nucleotides line up with TRBD1. The J call could be wrong; TRBJ2-7 is a better fit for the DNA end. This CDR3 has 15 residues. Germline lookup yields CDR1 SGHVS and CDR2 FNYEAQ. The CDR3 DNA is TGTGCCAGCAGCTTATGGACAGGGGGCAGCTACGAGCAGTACTTC. Amino acid sequence: CASSLWTGGSYEQYF.

The chain is built from TRBV7-9 and TRBJ2-7; D may be TRBD2 (5 bases). Germline V gene sequence: CDR1 SEHNR, CDR2 FQNEAQ (reference sequence). Trimming took off 4 bases at V and 2 bases at J, with 12 bases between the two ends. CDR3 length: 14 amino acids. Here the CDR3 DNA reads TGTGCCAGCAGCTCCGAGGGTCGCCCCTACGAGCAGTACTTC. This codes for CASSSEGRPYEQYF. The full variable domain, completed using reference TRBV7-9 and TRBJ2-7, is DTGVSQNPRHKITKRGQNVTFRCDPISEHNRLYWYRQTLGQGPEFLTYFQNEAQLEKSRLLSDRFSAERPKGSFSTLEIQRTEQGDSAMYLCASSSEGRPYEQYFGPGTRLTVT.

V is TRBV5-4 and J is TRBJ2-1; TRBD2 matches 10 bases. Germline loops: CDR1 SGHNT, CDR2 YYREEE (reference sequence). The CDR3 consists of 15 residues. Trimming cost V 0 bases and J 4 bases; bases outside gene matches: 1. CDR3 region: CASSLVAGGYNEQFF. CDR3 coding DNA: TGTGCCAGCAGCTTGGTAGCGGGGGGTTACAATGAGCAGTTCTTC.